These T cell receptor beta chains were read from a single sample in a study of T cell changes during pregnancy in multiple sclerosis. The repertoire was sequenced with immunoSEQ multiplex PCR; TCRdb's copy has only in-frame clones and lacks some. The sample shows 45,000 or so clones, about 88% of them seen only once. The sample in question was CD8+ T cells from peripheral blood mononuclear cells, obtained after pregnancy. The source of these receptors is a female donor in good health, enrolled as a control in a pregnancy study. Each CDR3 is given with its conserved first and last residue. A D gene is named only where the DNA matches it firmly. Clone size, where shown, is once, few, many, or a class for clones that have expanded.

-	TRBD2	TRBV27	TRBJ2-2	CAAGLVAGELFF	TGTGCCGCGGGACTAGTCGCCGGGGAGCTGTTTTTT
-	TRBD1	TRBV25-1	TRBJ2-5	CASSEHPSGQAPQETQYF	TGTGCCAGCAGTGAACACCCTTCCGGACAGGCTCCTCAAGAGACCCAGTACTTC
-	-	TRBV19	TRBJ1-2	CALVSEAGGYTF	TGTGCCCTAGTGTCCGAGGCCGGTGGCTACACCTTC
medium-sized	TRBD1	TRBV7-6	TRBJ1-1	CASSLAWDRLLNTEAFF	TGTGCCAGCAGCTTAGCATGGGACAGATTACTGAACACTGAAGCTTTCTTT
-	-	TRBV6-5	TRBJ1-1	CASSYNGEGMNTEAFF	TGTGCCAGCAGTTACAACGGCGAGGGCATGAACACTGAAGCTTTCTTT
-	TRBD1	TRBV7-9	TRBJ1-2	CASTDLKGASGYTF	TGTGCCAGCACCGACTTAAAGGGGGCCAGTGGCTACACCTTC
once	TRBD1	TRBV19	TRBJ2-7	CASRMTGDDEQYF	TGTGCCAGTAGAATGACAGGGGACGACGAGCAGTACTTC
-	TRBD1	TRBV13	TRBJ2-3	CASSLGQGAVTVDTQYF	TGTGCCAGCAGCTTAGGACAGGGGGCAGTTACGGTAGATACGCAGTATTTT
-	-	TRBV18	TRBJ2-3	CASSPPSREFTDTQYF	TGTGCCAGCTCACCACCTTCCCGGGAATTCACAGATACGCAGTATTTT
-	-	TRBV30	TRBJ2-7	CALTSGQGSEQYF	TGTGCCTTGACTAGCGGACAGGGCTCCGAGCAGTACTTC
-	-	TRBV11-2	TRBJ1-1	CASSRKGEITDTEAFF	TGTGCCAGCAGCAGGAAGGGGGAAATTACGGACACTGAAGCTTTCTTT
-	-	TRBV9	TRBJ2-1	CASSPPGLSYNEQFF	TGTGCCAGCAGCCCACCGGGACTCTCCTACAATGAGCAGTTCTTC
-	-	TRBV7-2	TRBJ1-5	CASSLGPSHSNQPQHF	TGTGCCAGCAGCTTGGGGCCAAGTCATAGCAATCAGCCCCAGCATTTT
-	-	TRBV14	TRBJ1-1	CASSQAAGLGAFF	TGTGCCAGCAGCCAAGCAGCGGGGCTTGGGGCTTTCTTT
once	-	TRBV4-2	TRBJ2-7	CASSQVQEQIYEQYF	TGTGCCAGCAGCCAGGTCCAGGAACAAATCTACGAGCAGTACTTC
-	-	TRBV19	TRBJ1-6	CASSIPSSYNSPLHF	TGTGCCAGTAGTATACCCAGCTCCTATAATTCACCCCTCCACTTT
-	-	TRBV6-1	TRBJ1-1	CASRAMNTEAFF	TGTGCCAGCAGGGCCATGAACACTGAAGCTTTCTTT
-	-	TRBV7-9	TRBJ2-7	CASSFPGVTYEQYF	TGTGCCAGCAGCTTTCCGGGGGTCACCTACGAGCAGTACTTC
-	-	TRBV9	TRBJ2-7	CASSPQGNEQYF	TGTGCCAGCAGTCCTCAGGGCAACGAGCAGTACTTC